The T cell receptor (beta chain) under discussion was sequenced for a study of CXCR3-negative and CXCR3-positive naive CD8 T cells. With UMI labels, 5' RACE was used to prepare the TRB cDNA libraries. After re-calling the 5' RACE reads, TCRdb lists one entry per CDR3 protein, DNA absent. In all, the sample yields 69,000 or so distinct CDR3 sequences. Germline CDR1 SGHRS, CDR2 YFSETQ. The CDR3 consists of 12 residues. Sorting yielded triplicates of around 300,000 cells for each CD8+ T cell subset. The sequence was obtained from a human donor in good health. Some clones in this sample may be carry-over from other donors' samples. The sequenced sample consisted of naive CXCR3- CD8+ T cells from blood. The subset denotes: CD45RO-CCR7+CD27+CD95- naive CD8+ T cells lacking CXCR3 (TNR3-). V usage is TRBV5-1 and J usage is TRBJ2-1; TCRdb's D gene call, TRBD1, goes unchecked for lack of DNA. The CDR3 protein is CASSPGTGEQFF.